These 4 T cell receptor beta chains share one sample of origin, sequenced in a study of cytomegalovirus exposure and HLA in healthy donors. PCR amplification relied on 60 Vbeta primers (plus 13 Jbeta primers). Sequenced by immunoSEQ multiplex PCR; TCRdb stores in-frame clones only, minus some. The sample has 200,000 to 250,000 clones, 60% to 80% seen once. The sample was PBMCs. These receptors were collected from a man in his late teens or twenties in good health and CMV-seronegative.

The chain links TRBV10-3 to TRBJ1-6; D is perhaps TRBD1 (5 bases). This CDR3 is built from 15 residues. V was shortened by 3 bases and J by 0 bases, with 6 bases between the two germline ends. Germline CDR1 ENHRY, CDR2 SYGVKD. Here the CDR3 reads CAISDGGSYNSPLHF. CDR3 bases: TGTGCCATCAGTGACGGGGGCTCCTATAATTCACCCCTCCACTTT.

The gene calls are TRBV30 and TRBJ1-1; no reliable D call. Trimming removed 0 bases at V and 5 bases at J, with 10 bases between. CDR1 is GTSNPN, CDR2 SVGIG, per germline (reference sequence). This CDR3 has 13 amino acids. DNA for the CDR3: TGTGCCTGGAGTGTACACCCGGGAACTGAAGCTTTCTTT. Its protein product is CAWSVHPGTEAFF.

This chain links TRBV30 with TRBJ2-4; D ambiguous. Germline CDR1 GTSNPN, CDR2 SVGIG (reference sequence). The CDR3 totals 15 residues. V lost 1 base and J lost 5, with 15 bases in between. DNA for the CDR3: TGTGCCTGGAGTGCCGCGACACGATTCCAAAACATTCAGTACTTC. Amino acid sequence: CAWSAATRFQNIQYF.

The CDR3, as DNA: TGTGCCAGCACGGGGGACAGCGGTGGCTACACCTTC. Protein: CASTGDSGGYTF. This chain links TRBV27 with TRBJ1-2; 7 bases fit TRBD1. The CDR3 has 12 amino acids. Germline assignment: CDR1 MNHEY and CDR2 SMNVEV (reference sequence). The V segment lost 7 bases and the J segment 7 bases; nucleotides outside the gene matches: 6.